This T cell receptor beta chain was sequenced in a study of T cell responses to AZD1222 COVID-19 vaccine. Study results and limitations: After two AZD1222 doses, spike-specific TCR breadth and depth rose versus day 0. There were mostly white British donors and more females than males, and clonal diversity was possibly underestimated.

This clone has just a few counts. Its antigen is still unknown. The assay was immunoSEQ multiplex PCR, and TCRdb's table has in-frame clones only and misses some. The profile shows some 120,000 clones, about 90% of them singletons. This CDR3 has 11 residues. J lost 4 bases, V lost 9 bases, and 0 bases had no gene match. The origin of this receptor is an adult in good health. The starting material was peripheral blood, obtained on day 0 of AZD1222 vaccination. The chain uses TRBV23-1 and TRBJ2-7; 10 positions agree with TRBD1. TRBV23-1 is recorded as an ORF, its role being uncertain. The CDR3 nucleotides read TGCGCCAGGGACAGGGGGTACGAGCAGTACTTC. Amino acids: CARDRGYEQYF.